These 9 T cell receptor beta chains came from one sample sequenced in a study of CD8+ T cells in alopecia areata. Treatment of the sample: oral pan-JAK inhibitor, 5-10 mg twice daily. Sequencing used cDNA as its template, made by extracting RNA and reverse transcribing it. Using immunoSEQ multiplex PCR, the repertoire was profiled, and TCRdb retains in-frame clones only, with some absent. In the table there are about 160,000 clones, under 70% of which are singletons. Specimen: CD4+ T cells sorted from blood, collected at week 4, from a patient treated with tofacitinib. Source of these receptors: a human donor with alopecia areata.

This CDR3 reads CASSPLQGASETQYF. The CDR3, as DNA: TGTGCCAGCTCACCACTCCAGGGGGCCTCGGAGACCCAGTACTTC. The chain recombines TRBV18 with TRBJ2-5; 8 bases are shared with TRBD1. Germline V lookup: CDR1 KGHSH, CDR2 LQKENI. The CDR3 loop spans 15 amino acids. The junction had 6 bases not matched to a gene; V was cut back by 1 base and J by 5 bases.

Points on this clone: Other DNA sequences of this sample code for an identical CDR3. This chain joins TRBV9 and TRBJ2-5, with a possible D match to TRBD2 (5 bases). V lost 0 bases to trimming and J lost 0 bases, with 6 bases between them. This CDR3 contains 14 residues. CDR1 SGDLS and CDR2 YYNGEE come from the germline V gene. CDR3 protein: CASSVGGYQETQYF. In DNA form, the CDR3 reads TGTGCCAGCAGCGTAGGAGGGTACCAAGAGACCCAGTACTTC. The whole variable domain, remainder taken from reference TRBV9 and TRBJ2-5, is DSGVTQTPKHLITATGQRVTLRCSPRSGDLSVYWYQQSLDQGLQFLIQYYNGEERAKGNILERFSAQQFPDLHSELNLSSLELGDSALYFCASSVGGYQETQYFGPGTRLLVL.

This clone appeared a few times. CDR3 nucleotides: TGTGCCAGCAGTGAAGCGAGGGCGTTTGAAGCTTTCTTT. Translating gives CASSEARAFEAFF. This chain connects TRBV2 to TRBJ1-1; no clear D gene. This CDR3 is built from 13 residues. Trimming removed 0 bases at V and 7 bases at J, with 9 bases between. Germline CDR1 reads SNHLY; CDR2 reads FYNNEI.

The CDR3 coding sequence is TGCGCCAGCAGCCAAGCACAGGGATTGAGCAATCAGCCCCAGCATTTT. As protein: CASSQAQGLSNQPQHF. The chain has TRBV4-1 and TRBJ1-5; TRBD1 is a possible D gene (6 bases). This CDR3 is 16 amino acids long. Germline CDR1 and CDR2: MGHRA and YSYEKL. Trimming took 1 base from V and 1 from J, leaving 11 bases between them.

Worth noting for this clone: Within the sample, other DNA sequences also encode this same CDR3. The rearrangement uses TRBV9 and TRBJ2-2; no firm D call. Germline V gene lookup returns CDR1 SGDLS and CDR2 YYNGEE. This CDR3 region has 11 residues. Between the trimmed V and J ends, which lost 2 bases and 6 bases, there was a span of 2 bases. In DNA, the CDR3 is TGTGCCAGCAGCGTGGCCGGGGAGCTGTTTTTT. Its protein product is CASSVAGELFF.

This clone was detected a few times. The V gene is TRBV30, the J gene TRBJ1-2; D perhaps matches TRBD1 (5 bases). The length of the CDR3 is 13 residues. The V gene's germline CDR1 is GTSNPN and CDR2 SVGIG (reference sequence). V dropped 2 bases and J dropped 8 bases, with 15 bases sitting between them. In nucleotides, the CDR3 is TGTGCCTGGAGTCCTCTGTCAGGGCAAGGCTACACCTTC. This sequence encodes CAWSPLSGQGYTF.

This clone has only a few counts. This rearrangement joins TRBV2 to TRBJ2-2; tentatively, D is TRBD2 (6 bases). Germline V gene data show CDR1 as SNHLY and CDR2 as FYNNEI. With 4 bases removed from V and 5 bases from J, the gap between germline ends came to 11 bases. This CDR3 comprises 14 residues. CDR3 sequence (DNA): TGTGCCAGCAGTGTAGCAGGGAGGACCGGGGAGCTGTTTTTT. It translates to CASSVAGRTGELFF.

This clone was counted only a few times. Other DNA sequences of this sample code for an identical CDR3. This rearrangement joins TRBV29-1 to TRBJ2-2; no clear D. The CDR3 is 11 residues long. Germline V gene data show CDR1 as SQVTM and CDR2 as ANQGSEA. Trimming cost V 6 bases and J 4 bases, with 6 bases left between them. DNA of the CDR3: TGCAGCGTGGGGTTCACCGGGGAGCTGTTTTTT. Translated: CSVGFTGELFF.

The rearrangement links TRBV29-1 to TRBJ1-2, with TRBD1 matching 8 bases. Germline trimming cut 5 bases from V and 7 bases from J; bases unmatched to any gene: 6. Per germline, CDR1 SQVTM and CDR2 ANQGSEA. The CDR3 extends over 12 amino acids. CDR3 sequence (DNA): TGCAGCGTTTATCAGGGGGCAGGTGGCTACACCTTC. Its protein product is CSVYQGAGGYTF.